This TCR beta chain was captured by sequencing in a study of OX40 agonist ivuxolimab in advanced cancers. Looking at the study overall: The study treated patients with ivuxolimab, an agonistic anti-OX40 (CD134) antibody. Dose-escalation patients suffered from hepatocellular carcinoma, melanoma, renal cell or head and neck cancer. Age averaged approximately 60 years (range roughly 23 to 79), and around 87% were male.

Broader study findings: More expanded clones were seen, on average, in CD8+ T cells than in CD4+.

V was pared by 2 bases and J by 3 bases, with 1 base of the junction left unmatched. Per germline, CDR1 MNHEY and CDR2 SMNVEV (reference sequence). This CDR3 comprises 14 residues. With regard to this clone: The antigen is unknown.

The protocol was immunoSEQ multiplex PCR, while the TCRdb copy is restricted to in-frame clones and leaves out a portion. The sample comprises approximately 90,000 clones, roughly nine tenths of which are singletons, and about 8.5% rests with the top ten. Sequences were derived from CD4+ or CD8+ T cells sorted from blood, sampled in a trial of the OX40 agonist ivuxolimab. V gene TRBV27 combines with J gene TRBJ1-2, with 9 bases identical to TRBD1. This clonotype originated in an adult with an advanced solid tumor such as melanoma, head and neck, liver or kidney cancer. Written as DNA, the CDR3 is TGTGCCAGCAGTTTAAGGACAGGGGACTATGGCTACACCTTC. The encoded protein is CASSLRTGDYGYTF.